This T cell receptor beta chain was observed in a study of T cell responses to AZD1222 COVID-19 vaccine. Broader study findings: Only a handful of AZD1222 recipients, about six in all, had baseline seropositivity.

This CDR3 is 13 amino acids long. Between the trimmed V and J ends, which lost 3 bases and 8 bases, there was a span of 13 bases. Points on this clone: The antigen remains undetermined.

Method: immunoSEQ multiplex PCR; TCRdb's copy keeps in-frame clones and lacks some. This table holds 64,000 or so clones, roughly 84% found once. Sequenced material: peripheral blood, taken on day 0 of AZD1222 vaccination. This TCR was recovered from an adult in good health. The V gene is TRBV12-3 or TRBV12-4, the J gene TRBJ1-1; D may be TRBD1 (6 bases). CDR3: CASSFTTGPEAFF. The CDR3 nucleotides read TGTGCCAGCAGTTTCACGACAGGCCCCGAAGCTTTCTTT.